A single sample is the source of the 21 T cell receptor beta chains below, sequenced in a study of identical twins. MiXCR, applied by TCRdb to the 5' RACE reads, yields one record per CDR3 protein. The sample yields 550,000 to 800,000 distinct CDR3 sequences, 7.1% seen once. These data were likewise used in another study, on yellow fever vaccine responses in identical twins.

The source material was PBMCs. The receptor source for this set is a woman under 30 in good health.

V is TRBV6-2 or TRBV6-3 and J is TRBJ2-5, with D possibly matching TRBD2 (7 bases). CDR1 and CDR2 from the germline V gene are MNHEY and SVGEGT. The CDR3 covers 12 residues. Deletions cut 0 bases from V and 14 bases from J, with 13 bases between. CDR3 loop: CASSYSTRGAYF. The CDR3 nucleotides read TGTGCCAGCAGTTACTCGACCCGGGGGGCTTACTTC.

There are many counts of this clonotype. The chain has TRBV6-5 and TRBJ2-1; 7 positions agree with TRBD2. The trim removed 2 bases at V and 4 bases at J, leaving 14 bases unmatched. Germline CDR1 is MNHEY and CDR2 is SVGAGI. The CDR3 contains 18 residues. The CDR3 region is CASSYGSRSSGAYNEQFF. Written as DNA, the CDR3 is TGTGCCAGCAGTTACGGGAGCCGATCTAGCGGAGCGTACAATGAGCAGTTCTTC.

The rearrangement uses TRBV9 and TRBJ2-7; unclear D gene. This CDR3 is built from 15 residues. V dropped 0 bases and J dropped 1 base, with 11 bases sitting between them. CDR1 and CDR2 from the germline V gene are SGDLS and YYNGEE. CDR3 protein: CASSVDHILSYEQYF. As DNA, the CDR3 is TGTGCCAGCAGCGTAGATCATATTTTGTCCTACGAGCAGTACTTC.

This rearrangement joins TRBV4-2 to TRBJ2-3, with D possibly TRBD2 on 5 matching bases. CDR1 and CDR2 from the germline V gene are LGHNA and YNFKEQ. This CDR3 comprises 14 residues. Trimming took 4 bases from V and 4 from J, leaving 12 bases between them. The CDR3 region is CASSRGRGSDTQYF. As DNA, the CDR3 is TGTGCCAGCAGCCGGGGTCGGGGTTCAGATACGCAGTATTTT.

This clonotype was picked up a small number of times. For the CDR3, the DNA is TGCAGTGCTAGACCCAGGACCTACAATGAGCAGTTCTTC. Amino acids: CSARPRTYNEQFF. The chain employs TRBV20-1 and TRBJ2-1, with D uncertain. Germline assignment: CDR1 DFQATT and CDR2 SNEGSKA (reference sequence). Trimming left V 2 bases short and J 2 bases short, with 7 bases between. The CDR3 extends over 13 amino acids.

Points on this clonotype: This sequence may be a read error, since a much larger clone differs from it by one base. The rearrangement joins TRBV12-3 or TRBV12-4 to TRBJ2-1, with D perhaps TRBD1 or TRBD2 (5 bases each). The CDR3 is made up of 14 amino acids. CDR3 sequence: CVSSLGTYYNEQFF. Written as DNA, the CDR3 is TGTGTCAGCAGCCTTGGGACGTACTACAATGAGCAGTTCTTC.

This clonotype occurred a few times. V gene TRBV12-3 or TRBV12-4 combines with J gene TRBJ2-3; the match to TRBD2 covers 12 bases. V lost 6 bases, J lost 2 bases, and 12 bases stayed unmatched. The CDR3 has 18 amino acids. The CDR3 DNA sequence: TGTGCCAGCAGCCTAGGACTAGCGGGACCGAACCCCACAGATACGCAGTATTTT. Its translation is CASSLGLAGPNPTDTQYF.

In regard to this clonotype: This may come from a read error, since a much larger clone is one base off. V gene TRBV12-3 or TRBV12-4 combines with J gene TRBJ2-7; no clear D. The V and J ends lost 3 bases and 8 bases respectively, with 11 bases between them. This CDR3 contains 12 residues. CDR3 in DNA: TGTGCCAGCAGTTTGTACTCTCGGAAGCAGTACTTC. Translated, it gives CASSLYSRKQYF.

The CDR3 sequence: CASSLAIAASYEQYV. The CDR3 DNA is TGTGCCAGCAGCTTAGCAATAGCGGCCTCCTACGAGCAGTACGTC. The genes are TRBV7-9 and TRBJ2-7; possibly TRBD2 for D (6 bases). The CDR3 has 15 residues. Germline V lookup: CDR1 SEHNR, CDR2 FQNEAQ (reference sequence). V lost 0 bases to trimming and J lost 0 bases, with 9 bases between them.

This clonotype was observed a handful of times. V and J are TRBV5-1 and TRBJ1-2, with D possibly being TRBD1 (6 bases). CDR1 and CDR2 (germline): SGHRS, YFSETQ. The CDR3 contains 15 residues. Between the trimmed V and J ends, which lost 0 bases and 8 bases, there was a span of 17 bases. This CDR3 is CASSLDGWGRRGYTF. CDR3 bases: TGCGCCAGCAGCTTGGATGGGTGGGGGCGTCGAGGCTACACCTTC.

This clonotype was found a few times. V gene TRBV6-5 combines with J gene TRBJ2-1; weak D call: TRBD2 (6 bases). The CDR3 runs to 16 residues. Germline lookup yields CDR1 MNHEY and CDR2 SVGAGI. The germline V and J ends were trimmed by 0 bases and 5 bases, with 14 bases remaining between them. The CDR3 DNA reads TGTGCCAGCAGTTACTCCCCAAAAACGGGGGACAATGAGCAGTTCTTC. Translated, it gives CASSYSPKTGDNEQFF.

The chain links TRBV27 to TRBJ2-2; 11 nucleotides line up with TRBD2. J was trimmed by 6 bases and V by 7 bases; bases with no gene match: 10. Per germline, CDR1 MNHEY and CDR2 SMNVEV (reference sequence). The CDR3 has 16 residues. The CDR3 bases are TGTGCCAGCACCCACACTAGCGGGGGAAGCGCCGGGGAGCTGTTTTTT. It is translated as CASTHTSGGSAGELFF.

The chain joins TRBV7-8 to TRBJ2-1, with 11 bases matching TRBD2. This CDR3 comprises 16 residues. The germline gives CDR1 SGHVS, CDR2 FQNEAQ. Trimming at V came to 1 base and at J to 5 bases, leaving 4 bases not matched to a gene. CDR3 DNA: TGTGCCAGCAGCTTAGTGGGTAGCGGGAGGGACAATGAGCAGTTCTTC. Translated, it gives CASSLVGSGRDNEQFF.

Many counts were recorded for this clonotype. The CDR3, as DNA: TGCAGCGTTGAACTACTACGACTAGCGGGATCATCCTACAATGAGCAGTTCTTC. The encoded protein is CSVELLRLAGSSYNEQFF. The chain couples TRBV29-1 to TRBJ2-1; 11 bases fit TRBD2. The ends lost 2 bases at V and 1 base at J; junction bases unmatched: 10. Germline CDR1 SQVTM, CDR2 ANQGSEA. CDR3 size: 18 residues.

In DNA form, the CDR3 reads TGTGCCAGCAGCTTATCTTCAGGGGCCTACGAGCAGTACGTC. It specifies CASSLSSGAYEQYV. This chain joins TRBV7-9 and TRBJ2-7; D is perhaps TRBD1 (6 bases). Germline V gene sequence: CDR1 SEHNR, CDR2 FQNEAQ (reference sequence). CDR3 size: 14 residues. Trimming pared 2 bases from V and 2 bases from J, leaving 10 bases between.

This chain connects TRBV7-9 to TRBJ2-2; 10 bases align to TRBD1. CDR1 and CDR2 (germline): SEHNR, FQNEAQ (reference sequence). The trim removed 5 bases at V and 4 bases at J, leaving 4 bases unmatched. The CDR3 is 15 amino acids. The DNA of the CDR3 is TGTGCCAGCAGCCCCGGGGACAGGGGCACCGGGGAGCTGTTTTTT. It translates to CASSPGDRGTGELFF. Together with reference TRBV7-9 and TRBJ2-2, the CDR3 gives the full variable domain: DTGVSQNPRHKITKRGQNVTFRCDPISEHNRLYWYRQTLGQGPEFLTYFQNEAQLEKSRLLSDRFSAERPKGSFSTLEIQRTEQGDSAMYLCASSPGDRGTGELFFGEGSRLTVL.

This chain connects TRBV27 to TRBJ1-2; D is perhaps TRBD1 (5 bases). CDR3 size: 15 residues. V was clipped by 0 bases and J by 6 bases, with 14 bases between them. Germline CDR1 and CDR2: MNHEY and SMNVEV (reference sequence). The CDR3 region has the DNA TGTGCCAGCAGTTTATCGGAAGGGGTTAAGGATGGCTACACCTTC. This encodes CASSLSEGVKDGYTF.

This clonotype was counted ten times or more. The V and J genes are TRBV7-8 and TRBJ2-1; 10 nucleotides match TRBD2. Looked up from germline, CDR1 is SGHVS and CDR2 is FQNEAQ. This CDR3 contains 15 residues. Trimming at V came to 1 base and at J to 8 bases, leaving 5 bases not matched to a gene. CDR3 sequence: CASSLGASGGYEQFF. DNA of the CDR3: TGTGCCAGCAGCTTAGGGGCTAGCGGGGGCTATGAGCAGTTCTTC.

The chain is built from TRBV12-3 or TRBV12-4 and TRBJ1-5; D is unresolved. The CDR3 runs to 11 residues. Trimming shortened V by 5 bases and J by 4 bases, and 3 bases separated the two germline ends. The CDR3 region is CASSRNQPQHF. The DNA of the CDR3 is TGTGCCAGCAGTAGAAATCAGCCCCAGCATTTT.

This clonotype was counted only a few times. This rearrangement joins TRBV20-1 to TRBJ1-4; weak D call: TRBD1 (6 bases). Trimming shortened V by 5 bases and J by 4 bases, and 17 bases separated the two germline ends. CDR1 DFQATT and CDR2 SNEGSKA come from the germline V gene (reference sequence). The CDR3 extends over 15 amino acids. The chain's CDR3 is CSAERPGHGNEKLFF. CDR3 sequence (DNA): TGCAGTGCTGAAAGACCGGGACACGGTAATGAAAAACTGTTTTTT.

The V call is TRBV6-4, the J call TRBJ2-5; TRBD2 is a possible D gene (6 bases). Germline lookup yields CDR1 MRHNA and CDR2 SNTAGT. CDR3 length: 15 residues. Trimming shortened V by 0 bases and J by 5 bases, and 13 bases separated the two germline ends. The CDR3 DNA reads TGTGCCAGCAGTGACTCGGGCGGGGCTTCGGAGACCCAGTACTTC. It yields the protein CASSDSGGASETQYF.